The 18 T cell receptor beta chains listed next were all sequenced from one sample in a study of OX40 agonist ivuxolimab in advanced cancers. Some clones are missing from TCRdb's copy, which holds only in-frame ones; the method was immunoSEQ multiplex PCR. The sample shows 45,000 to 50,000 clones, roughly 90% of them seen only once. Material: CD4+ or CD8+ T cells sorted from blood, obtained in a trial of the OX40 agonist ivuxolimab. The receptors derive from an adult with an advanced solid tumor such as melanoma, head and neck, liver or kidney cancer.

In DNA, the CDR3 is TGTGCCAGCAGCTTGGTCCTACGACAGGATGTCTATGGCTACACCTTC. As protein: CASSLVLRQDVYGYTF. The chain has TRBV5-5 and TRBJ1-2, with D perhaps matching TRBD1 (6 bases). Germline V gene sequence: CDR1 SGHKS, CDR2 YYEKEE (reference sequence). CDR3 length equals 16 residues. V lost 0 bases to trimming and J lost 4 bases, with 16 bases between them.

A single count supports this clone. The chain is built from TRBV6-1 and TRBJ2-1; 9 nucleotides line up with TRBD2. The CDR3 extends over 16 amino acids. Germline loops: CDR1 MNHNS, CDR2 SASEGT. Germline trimming cut 3 bases from V and 6 bases from J; bases unmatched to any gene: 9. The CDR3 loop is CASSEYGGGAINEQFF. The DNA for the CDR3 is TGTGCCAGCAGTGAGTACGGCGGGGGGGCAATCAATGAGCAGTTCTTC.

This clone has only one observation. The V call is TRBV28, the J call TRBJ1-3; D remains ambiguous. Trimming stripped 4 bases from V and 4 bases from J, with 5 bases between. The CDR3 is 12 residues long. Germline CDR1 reads MDHEN; CDR2 reads SYDVKM. CDR3 residues: CASSWSGNTIYF. The CDR3 DNA reads TGTGCCAGCAGTTGGTCAGGAAACACCATATATTTT. Looking up the rest from reference TRBV28 and TRBJ1-3 gives the full variable domain: DVKVTQSSRYLVKRTGEKVFLECVQDMDHENMFWYRQDPGLGLRLIYFSYDVKMKEKGDIPEGYSVSREKKERFSLILESASTNQTSMYLCASSWSGNTIYFGEGSWLTVV.

V is TRBV27 and J is TRBJ1-1; D is possibly TRBD1 (5 bases). The V gene lost 6 bases and the J gene lost 7 bases, with 21 bases spanning the gap. Per germline, CDR1 MNHEY and CDR2 SMNVEV (reference sequence). The CDR3 is 15 residues long. The DNA for the CDR3 is TGTGCCAGCAGCCGGACCCTCGACAGTGCCATTGAAGCTTTCTTT. Amino acids: CASSRTLDSAIEAFF.

The chain joins TRBV6-1 to TRBJ2-5; TRBD2 matches 14 bases. Per the germline V gene, CDR1 is MNHNS and CDR2 is SASEGT. This CDR3 spans 19 amino acids. J was trimmed by 3 bases and V by 2 bases; bases with no gene match: 11. CDR3 in amino acids: CASSEYEWTSGGTEETQYF. In DNA, the CDR3 is TGTGCCAGCAGTGAATATGAGTGGACTAGCGGGGGGACGGAAGAGACCCAGTACTTC.

The CDR3 here is CATSGNEQYV. The CDR3 DNA follows: TGTGCCACCTCGGGGAACGAGCAGTACGTC. J is TRBJ2-7 and V is TRBV6-1; D perhaps matches TRBD2 (5 bases). The CDR3 is 10 residues long. The germline gives CDR1 MNHNS, CDR2 SASEGT. Trimming shortened V by 10 bases and J by 5 bases, and 9 bases separated the two germline ends.

This chain links TRBV7-9 with TRBJ1-5; D unclear. Trimming left V 8 bases short and J 2 bases short, with 13 bases between. Germline-derived CDR1 and CDR2 are SEHNR and FQNEAQ (reference sequence). This CDR3 comprises 14 residues. The CDR3 DNA sequence: TGTGCCAGCCTTTCAAATGAGGGCAATCAGCCCCAGCATTTT. Translating it yields CASLSNEGNQPQHF.

This chain connects TRBV5-6 to TRBJ1-1; 8 nucleotides line up with TRBD1. Germline V lookup: CDR1 SGHDT, CDR2 YYEEEE. The J segment lost 4 bases and the V segment lost 3 bases, leaving 8 bases of the junction unmatched. The CDR3 loop spans 15 amino acids. CDR3 protein: CASSWWTGRITEAFF. CDR3 in DNA: TGTGCCAGCAGCTGGTGGACAGGGCGAATCACTGAAGCTTTCTTT.

The chain links TRBV4-1 to TRBJ1-1; D ambiguous. The V and J ends lost 0 bases and 11 bases respectively, with 10 bases between them. The CDR3 is 12 amino acids. Germline loops: CDR1 MGHRA, CDR2 YSYEKL. The chain's CDR3 is CASSQDGKWAFF. In DNA form, the CDR3 reads TGCGCCAGCAGCCAAGATGGGAAATGGGCTTTCTTT.

The V gene is TRBV29-1, the J gene TRBJ1-2, with D uncertain. Trimming shortened V by 3 bases and J by 2 bases, and 7 bases separated the two germline ends. CDR1 and CDR2 from the germline V gene are SQVTM and ANQGSEA. The CDR3 consists of 12 residues. CDR3 sequence reads: CSVDTENYGYTF. CDR3 sequence (DNA): TGCAGCGTTGATACTGAGAACTATGGCTACACCTTC.

The J gene is TRBJ2-5, the V gene TRBV9; D may be TRBD2 (6 bases). This CDR3 is built from 17 residues. Per germline, CDR1 SGDLS and CDR2 YYNGEE. The V and J ends lost 3 bases and 2 bases respectively, with 20 bases between them. DNA of the CDR3: TGTGCCAGCAGCGCCCGATCTAGCGACCTGAGGCAAGAGACCCAGTACTTC. Residues: CASSARSSDLRQETQYF.

The chain is built from TRBV5-1 and TRBJ2-7, with 7 positions matching TRBD1. The CDR3 covers 14 residues. V was clipped by 3 bases and J by 5 bases; unmatched bases: 8. The germline gives CDR1 SGHRS, CDR2 YFSETQ. CDR3 sequence reads: CASSSLDRDDEQYF. The CDR3, as DNA: TGCGCCAGCAGCTCCCTTGACAGGGACGACGAGCAGTACTTC.

V usage is TRBV5-4 and J usage is TRBJ2-7, with 9 bases lining up with TRBD2. This CDR3 comprises 14 residues. Unmatched junction bases numbered 4, after V lost 4 bases and J lost 2 bases. The germline CDR1 and CDR2 sequences are SGHNT and YYREEE (reference sequence). For the CDR3, the DNA is TGTGCCAGCAGCCCCGGACTAGCGACCTACGAGCAGTACGTC. Amino acids: CASSPGLATYEQYV.

The gene calls are TRBV9 and TRBJ2-5, with 11 bases aligning to TRBD2. This CDR3 has 15 residues. Losses at the gene ends were 4 bases for V and 4 bases for J; bases not matched to a gene: 6. From germline, CDR1 is SGDLS and CDR2 YYNGEE. The CDR3 loop reads CASSTRLAGLETQYF. In nucleotides, the CDR3 is TGTGCCAGCAGCACCCGACTAGCGGGACTAGAGACCCAGTACTTC. Drawing the rest from reference TRBV9 and TRBJ2-5, the complete variable domain is DSGVTQTPKHLITATGQRVTLRCSPRSGDLSVYWYQQSLDQGLQFLIQYYNGEERAKGNILERFSAQQFPDLHSELNLSSLELGDSALYFCASSTRLAGLETQYFGPGTRLLVL.

J is TRBJ1-1 and V is TRBV28, with D unclear. V was cut by 6 bases and J by 3 bases, with 11 bases left in between. CDR1 and CDR2 from the germline V gene are MDHEN and SYDVKM. This CDR3 comprises 13 residues. The CDR3 DNA reads as TGTGCCAGCAGGATAGGGAAGGACACTGAAGCTTTCTTT. Translated: CASRIGKDTEAFF.

The chain links TRBV28 to TRBJ2-7; D remains ambiguous. This CDR3 has 13 amino acids. V dropped 2 bases and J dropped 6 bases, with 11 bases sitting between them. In germline, CDR1 is MDHEN, CDR2 SYDVKM. CDR3: CASSLPPAGEQYV. The CDR3 DNA reads TGTGCCAGCAGTTTACCCCCAGCAGGCGAGCAGTACGTC.

The gene calls are TRBV4-3 and TRBJ1-5; D call uncertain. Germline values: CDR1 LGHNA, CDR2 YSLEER. V was cut by 0 bases and J by 0 bases, with 6 bases left in between. The CDR3 has 15 residues. The CDR3: CASSQDTNSNQPQHF. The CDR3 nucleotides read TGCGCCAGCAGCCAAGATACGAATAGCAATCAGCCCCAGCATTTT.

This chain joins TRBV30 and TRBJ2-7; no clear D. The germline V and J ends were trimmed by 5 bases and 7 bases, with 12 bases remaining between them. The CDR3 extends over 11 amino acids. CDR1 GTSNPN and CDR2 SVGIG come from the germline V gene (reference sequence). CDR3 region: CAWQGIGEQYF. DNA of the CDR3: TGTGCCTGGCAAGGGATTGGAGAGCAGTACTTC. Drawing the rest from reference TRBV30 and TRBJ2-7, the complete variable domain is SQTIHQWPATLVQPVGSPLSLECTVEGTSNPNLYWYRQAAGRGLQLLFYSVGIGQISSEVPQNLSASRPQDRQFILSSKKLLLSDSGFYLCAWQGIGEQYFGPGTRLTVT.